The entry below describes one T cell receptor (beta chain). This sample is drawn from a study of blood T cell repertoires in COVID-19. The CDR3 totals 15 residues. The ends lost 5 bases at V and 3 bases at J; junction bases unmatched: 9. CDR1 MNHEY and CDR2 SVGAGI come from the germline V gene. Clones were sequenced by immunoSEQ multiplex PCR, and TCRdb holds only the in-frame ones, with some missing. The repertoire holds fewer than 50,000 clones, with more than 75% as singletons. This TCR came from a man at least 80 years old with acute or convalescent COVID-19. The material sequenced was peripheral blood. The rearrangement links TRBV6-5 to TRBJ1-2; TRBD1 matches at 7 bases. The CDR3 loop is CASSPHPGGDYGYTF. CDR3 DNA: TGTGCCAGCAGTCCCCACCCAGGGGGTGACTATGGCTACACCTTC.